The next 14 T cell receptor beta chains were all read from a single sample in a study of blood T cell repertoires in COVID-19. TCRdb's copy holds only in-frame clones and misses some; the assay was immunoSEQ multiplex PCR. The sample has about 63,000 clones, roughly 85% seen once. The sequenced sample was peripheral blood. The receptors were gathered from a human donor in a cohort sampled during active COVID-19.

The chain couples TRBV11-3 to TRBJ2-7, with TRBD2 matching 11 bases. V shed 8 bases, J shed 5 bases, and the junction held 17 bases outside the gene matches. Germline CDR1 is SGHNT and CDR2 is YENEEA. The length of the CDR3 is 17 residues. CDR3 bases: TGTGCCAGCCCCGGTAGGGGGGATAGCGGGAGGGTCGACGAGCAGTACTTC. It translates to CASPGRGDSGRVDEQYF.

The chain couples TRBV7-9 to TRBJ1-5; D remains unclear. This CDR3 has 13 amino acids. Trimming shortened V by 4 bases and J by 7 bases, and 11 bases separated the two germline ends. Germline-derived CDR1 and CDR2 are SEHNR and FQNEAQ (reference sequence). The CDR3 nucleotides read TGTGCCAGCAGCTCCCTTCCGGAGCAGCCCCAGCATTTT. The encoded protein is CASSSLPEQPQHF.

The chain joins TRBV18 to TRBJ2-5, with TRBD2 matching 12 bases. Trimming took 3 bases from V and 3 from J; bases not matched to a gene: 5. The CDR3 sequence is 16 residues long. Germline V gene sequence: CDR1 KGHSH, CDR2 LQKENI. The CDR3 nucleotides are TGTGCCAGCTCACCCCAGACTAGCGGGGGAGAAGAGACCCAGTACTTC. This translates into CASSPQTSGGEETQYF.

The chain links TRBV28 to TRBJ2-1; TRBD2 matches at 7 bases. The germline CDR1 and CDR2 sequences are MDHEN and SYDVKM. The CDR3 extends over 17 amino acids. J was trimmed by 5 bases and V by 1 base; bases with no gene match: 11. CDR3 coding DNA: TGTGCCAGCAGTTTATTAGGGCTAGCGGTCGACCACAATGAGCAGTTCTTC. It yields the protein CASSLLGLAVDHNEQFF.

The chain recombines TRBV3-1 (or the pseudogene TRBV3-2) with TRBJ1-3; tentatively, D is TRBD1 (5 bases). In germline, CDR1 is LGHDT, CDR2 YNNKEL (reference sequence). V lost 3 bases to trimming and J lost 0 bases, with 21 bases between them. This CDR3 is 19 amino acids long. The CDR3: CASSHSSPGWGGSGNTIYF. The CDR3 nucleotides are TGTGCCAGCAGCCACAGCTCCCCCGGCTGGGGCGGCTCTGGAAACACCATATATTTT.

CDR3 nucleotide sequence: TGCGCCAGCAGCCTAGGGACAGGTACCGTTTCCTACGAGCAGTACTTC. Residues: CASSLGTGTVSYEQYF. The genes are TRBV5-1 and TRBJ2-7, with 8 nucleotides matching TRBD1. V gave up 4 bases and J gave up 1 base; unmatched junction bases: 10. Germline CDR1 and CDR2: SGHRS and YFSETQ. The CDR3 contains 16 residues.

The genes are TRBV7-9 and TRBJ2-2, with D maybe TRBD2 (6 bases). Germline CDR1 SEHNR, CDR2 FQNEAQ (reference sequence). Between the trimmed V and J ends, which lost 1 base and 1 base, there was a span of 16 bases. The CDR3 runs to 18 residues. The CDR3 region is CASSLVGGIGRNTGELFF. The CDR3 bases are TGTGCCAGCAGCTTAGTTGGCGGGATCGGGAGGAACACCGGGGAGCTGTTTTTT.

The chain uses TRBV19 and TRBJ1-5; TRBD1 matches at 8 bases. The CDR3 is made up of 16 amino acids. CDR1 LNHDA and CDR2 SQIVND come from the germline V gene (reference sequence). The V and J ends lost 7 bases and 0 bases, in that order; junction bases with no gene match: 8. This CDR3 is CASTRTGIYSNQPQHF. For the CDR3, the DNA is TGTGCCAGTACCCGGACAGGGATATATAGCAATCAGCCCCAGCATTTT.

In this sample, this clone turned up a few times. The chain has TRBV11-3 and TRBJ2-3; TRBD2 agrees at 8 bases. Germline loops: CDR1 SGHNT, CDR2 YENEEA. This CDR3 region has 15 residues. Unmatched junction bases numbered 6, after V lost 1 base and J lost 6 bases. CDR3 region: CASSLGTSKADTQYF. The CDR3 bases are TGTGCCAGCAGCTTAGGGACTAGCAAGGCCGATACGCAGTATTTT. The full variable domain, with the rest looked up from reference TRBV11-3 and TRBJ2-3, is EAGVVQSPRYKIIEKKQPVAFWCNPISGHNTLYWYLQNLGQGPELLIRYENEEAVDDSQLPKDRFSAERLKGVDSTLKIQPAELGDSAVYLCASSLGTSKADTQYFGPGTRLTVL.

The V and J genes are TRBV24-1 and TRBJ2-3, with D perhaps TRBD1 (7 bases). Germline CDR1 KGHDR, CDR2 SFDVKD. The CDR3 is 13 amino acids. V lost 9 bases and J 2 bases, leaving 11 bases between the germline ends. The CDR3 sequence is CATVEGATDTQYF. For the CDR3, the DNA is TGTGCCACCGTGGAGGGGGCCACAGATACGCAGTATTTT.

CDR3 sequence reads: CASSRRQNLAGANVLTF. CDR3 coding DNA: TGTGCCAGCAGCCGCCGACAGAATTTGGCTGGGGCCAACGTCCTGACTTTC. The V and J genes are TRBV7-8 and TRBJ2-6; D might be TRBD1 (5 bases). Looked up from germline, CDR1 is SGHVS and CDR2 is FQNEAQ. The CDR3 extends over 17 amino acids. Trimming removed 5 bases from V and 2 bases from J, with 16 bases in between. Variable domain in full (rest from reference TRBV7-8 and TRBJ2-6): GAGVSQSPRYKVAKRGQDVALRCDPISGHVSLFWYQQALGQGPEFLTYFQNEAQLDKSGLPSDRFFAERPEGSVSTLKIQRTQQEDSAVYLCASSRRQNLAGANVLTFGAGSRLTVL.

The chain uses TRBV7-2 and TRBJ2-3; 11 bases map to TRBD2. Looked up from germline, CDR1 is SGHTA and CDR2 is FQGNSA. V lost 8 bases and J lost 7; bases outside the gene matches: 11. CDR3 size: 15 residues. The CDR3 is CASSGTSGIGNTQYF. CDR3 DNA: TGTGCCAGCTCAGGGACTAGCGGCATCGGAAATACGCAGTATTTT.

As DNA, the CDR3 is TGTGCCAGCAGCTCCAACTCTCCGGGACAGGGCGGGCAGTACTTC. Protein sequence: CASSSNSPGQGGQYF. This rearrangement joins TRBV7-9 to TRBJ2-7; 9 bases match TRBD1. The germline V gene encodes CDR1 SEHNR and CDR2 FQNEAQ (reference sequence). J lost 9 bases, V lost 4 bases, and 13 bases had no gene match. The CDR3 extends over 15 amino acids. The full variable domain, rest sourced from reference TRBV7-9 and TRBJ2-7, is DTGVSQNPRHKITKRGQNVTFRCDPISEHNRLYWYRQTLGQGPEFLTYFQNEAQLEKSRLLSDRFSAERPKGSFSTLEIQRTEQGDSAMYLCASSSNSPGQGGQYFGPGTRLTVT.

CDR3 amino acids: CASSQDGGGYNEQFF. The CDR3 DNA reads TGCGCCAGCAGCCAAGACGGGGGTGGATACAATGAGCAGTTCTTC. The chain links TRBV4-3 to TRBJ2-1, with a possible D match to TRBD2 (6 bases). CDR1 is LGHNA, CDR2 YSLEER, per germline. V lost 0 bases, J lost 4 bases, and 10 bases lay in between. This CDR3 is built from 15 residues.